This passage covers 2 T cell receptor beta chains from one sample sequenced in a study of OX40 agonist ivuxolimab in advanced cancers. TCRdb keeps only in-frame clones here, not all; method: immunoSEQ multiplex PCR. The sample consists of tens of thousands of clones, about 91% of them appearing once. This specimen was CD4+ or CD8+ T cells sorted from blood, taken in a trial of the OX40 agonist ivuxolimab. These receptors all come from an adult with an advanced solid tumor such as melanoma, head and neck, liver or kidney cancer.

The chain couples TRBV7-9 to TRBJ1-4; 8 nucleotides agree with TRBD1. Losses at the gene ends were 4 bases for V and 1 base for J; bases not matched to a gene: 5. CDR3 length: 16 residues. CDR1 SEHNR and CDR2 FQNEAQ come from the germline V gene (reference sequence). CDR3 residues: CASSWGTGETNEKLFF. DNA of the CDR3: TGTGCCAGCAGCTGGGGGACAGGCGAAACTAATGAAAAACTGTTTTTT.

The chain uses TRBV6-1 and TRBJ1-5; perhaps TRBD1 as D (5 bases). From germline, CDR1 is MNHNS and CDR2 SASEGT. The germline V and J ends were trimmed by 5 bases and 2 bases, with 10 bases remaining between them. The CDR3 has 14 residues. CDR3 nucleotides: TGTGCCAGCAGTTTTAGGGGCGGCAATCAGCCCCAGCATTTT. Translation: CASSFRGGNQPQHF.